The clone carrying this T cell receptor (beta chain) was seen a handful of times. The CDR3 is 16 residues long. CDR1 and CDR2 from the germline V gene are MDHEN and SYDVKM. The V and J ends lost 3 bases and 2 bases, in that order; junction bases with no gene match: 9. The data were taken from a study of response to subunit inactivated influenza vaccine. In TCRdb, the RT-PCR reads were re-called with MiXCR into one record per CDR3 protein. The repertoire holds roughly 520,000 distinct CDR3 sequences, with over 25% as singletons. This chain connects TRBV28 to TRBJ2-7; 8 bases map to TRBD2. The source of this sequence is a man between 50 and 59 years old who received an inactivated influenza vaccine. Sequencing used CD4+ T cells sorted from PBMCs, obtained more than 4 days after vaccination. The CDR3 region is CASSFDLAGSAYEQYF. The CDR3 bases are TGTGCCAGCAGTTTCGATTTAGCGGGGTCGGCCTACGAGCAGTACTTC.